These T cell receptor beta chains were read from a single sample in a study of human T cells and chemical hapten exposure. Using its own MiXCR run on the RACE reads, TCRdb lists one record per CDR3 protein. This table holds under 90,000 distinct CDR3 sequences, around 8.8% found once. The sample in question was whole blood, obtained in connection with sensitization to the hapten diphenylcyclopropenone (DPC). The receptors derive from a woman aged 45 to 65 with alopecia areata. Some clones in this sample may be carry-over from other donors' samples. Both conserved end residues are part of each CDR3. D genes are given only for firm matches. A clone size is listed for some rows: how often the clone was seen (once, few, many), or a class if it is expanded.

D gene	V gene	clone size	J gene	CDR3 protein	CDR3 DNA
-	TRBV29-1	many	TRBJ1-5	CSVTWDISQPQHF	TGCAGCGTTACTTGGGACATAAGTCAGCCCCAGCATTTT
-	TRBV5-1	-	TRBJ2-3	CASSLAEGDTQYF	TGCGCCAGCAGCTTGGCCGAAGGGGATACGCAGTATTTT
TRBD1	TRBV2	many	TRBJ1-2	CASSQTGTGGYGYTF	TGTGCCAGCAGCCAGACCGGGACAGGGGGATATGGCTACACCTTC
-	TRBV13	-	TRBJ1-1	CASRGQNYMNTEAFF	TGTGCCAGCAGAGGACAGAACTACATGAACACTGAAGCTTTCTTT
TRBD1	TRBV11-2	-	TRBJ2-7	CASSSVGRGSMYEQYF	TGTGCCAGCAGCTCCGTCGGCAGGGGGAGCATGTACGAGCAGTACTTC
TRBD1	TRBV29-1	few	TRBJ1-1	CSVVLGGSQNTEAFF	TGCAGCGTTGTTCTAGGGGGCTCCCAGAACACTGAAGCTTTCTTT
-	TRBV20-1	few	TRBJ1-1	CSASRTASEAFF	TGCAGTGCTAGCCGGACGGCCTCTGAAGCTTTCTTT
-	TRBV6-1	many	TRBJ1-1	CASSLRDIEAFF	TGTGCCAGCAGTCTCCGGGACATTGAAGCTTTCTTT
-	TRBV5-1	few	TRBJ1-3	CASNLDGASGNTIYF	TGCGCCAGCAACTTGGATGGGGCCTCTGGAAACACCATATATTTT
TRBD1	TRBV6-1	-	TRBJ1-2	CASRADRGINGYTF	TGTGCCAGCAGAGCCGACAGGGGGATCAATGGCTACACCTTC
-	TRBV20-1	many	TRBJ2-7	CSAPDLTAGHEQYF	TGCAGTGCCCCGGACCTGACAGCTGGCCACGAGCAGTACTTC
TRBD1	TRBV29-1	many	TRBJ1-5	CSVAPRTGPRQPQHF	TGCAGCGTGGCCCCCCGGACAGGGCCGAGGCAGCCCCAGCATTTT
-	TRBV7-9	-	TRBJ2-3	CASSKTLTDTQYF	TGTGCCAGCAGCAAGACATTAACAGATACGCAGTATTTT
-	TRBV6-2/TRBV6-3	medium-sized	TRBJ2-7	CASSYRDGSYEQYF	TGTGCCAGCAGTTATCGGGACGGTTCCTACGAGCAGTACTTC
TRBD1	TRBV28	many	TRBJ2-7	CASSFNRGNEQYF	TGTGCCAGCAGTTTTAACAGGGGGAACGAGCAGTACTTC
-	TRBV12-3/TRBV12-4	few	TRBJ2-3	CASTPGGDTQYF	TGTGCCAGCACCCCCGGAGGGGATACGCAGTATTTT
-	TRBV9	-	TRBJ2-2	CASSVPGGSGGELFF	TGTGCCAGCAGCGTACCAGGAGGGTCTGGCGGGGAGCTGTTTTTT
-	TRBV20-1	-	TRBJ1-3	CSAREGGAGNTIYF	TGCAGTGCTAGAGAAGGAGGGGCGGGAAACACCATATATTTT
-	TRBV29-1	-	TRBJ2-3	CSDNGGTDTQYF	TGCAGCGACAATGGAGGCACAGATACGCAGTATTTT
TRBD2	TRBV20-1	few	TRBJ2-5	CSGGGGAQETQYF	TGCAGTGGGGGGGGAGGGGCCCAAGAGACCCAGTACTTC
TRBD1	TRBV4-2	-	TRBJ1-6	CASSPEPDRGSSPLHF	TGTGCCAGCAGCCCTGAACCCGACAGGGGCTCTTCACCCCTCCACTTT
-	TRBV29-1	many	TRBJ2-1	CSVVRGNEQFF	TGCAGCGTTGTTAGGGGCAATGAGCAGTTCTTC
TRBD2	TRBV12-3/TRBV12-4	few	TRBJ2-2	CASTTTSGTRTGELFF	TGTGCCAGCACCACGACTAGCGGGACTAGAACCGGGGAGCTGTTTTTT
-	TRBV15	-	TRBJ1-3	CATSTDRSSGNTIYF	TGTGCCACCAGTACGGACCGGAGCTCTGGAAACACCATATATTTT
-	TRBV7-9	few	TRBJ1-2	CASSPNAPNYGYTF	TGTGCCAGCAGCCCGAACGCGCCTAACTATGGCTACACCTTC
-	TRBV29-1	-	TRBJ2-7	CSVEGRNEQYF	TGCAGCGTTGAAGGGAGAAACGAGCAGTACTTC
-	TRBV10-3	many	TRBJ1-1	CAIRLDRNTEAFF	TGTGCCATCAGGCTCGACAGGAACACTGAAGCTTTCTTT
TRBD1	TRBV28	-	TRBJ2-5	CASSFPGQQENQYF	TGTGCCAGCAGCTTCCCGGGACAGCAAGAGAACCAGTACTTC
-	TRBV20-1	few	TRBJ1-5	CSARVPGRSNQPQHF	TGCAGTGCTAGAGTACCGGGAAGGAGCAATCAGCCCCAGCATTTT
TRBD2	TRBV28	many	TRBJ2-7	CASSISGRVYEQYF	TGTGCCAGCAGCATTAGCGGGAGGGTATACGAGCAGTACTTC
TRBD2	TRBV14	few	TRBJ2-7	CASSGISGGASYEQYF	TGTGCCAGCAGCGGAATCAGCGGGGGGGCCTCCTACGAGCAGTACTTC
-	TRBV11-2	-	TRBJ2-7	CASSSNPIYEQYF	TGTGCCAGCAGCTCCAACCCGATTTACGAGCAGTACTTC
-	TRBV20-1	-	TRBJ2-6	CSADYSGTGANVLTF	TGCAGTGCCGATTATTCAGGGACTGGGGCCAACGTCCTGACTTTC
-	TRBV6-5	few	TRBJ2-3	CASSARGGADTQYF	TGTGCCAGCAGTGCCAGGGGAGGTGCAGATACGCAGTATTTT
-	TRBV7-2	few	TRBJ2-3	CASSDFGSTDTQYF	TGTGCCAGCAGCGACTTTGGAAGCACAGATACGCAGTATTTT
-	TRBV6-1	-	TRBJ1-6	CASSEWGYNSPLHF	TGTGCCAGCAGTGAATGGGGCTATAATTCACCCCTCCACTTT
-	TRBV20-1	few	TRBJ2-3	CSARERLVGDTQYF	TGCAGTGCTAGAGAAAGACTAGTCGGAGATACGCAGTATTTT
TRBD1	TRBV4-1	few	TRBJ1-6	CASSQDLNRGLHF	TGCGCCAGCAGCCAAGATCTTAACAGGGGCCTCCACTTT
-	TRBV12-3/TRBV12-4	few	TRBJ1-3	CASSLPGPISGNTIYF	TGTGCCAGCAGTTTACCAGGGCCAATTTCTGGAAACACCATATATTTT
-	TRBV2	-	TRBJ2-3	CASGTLGTDTQYF	TGTGCCAGCGGGACCCTGGGGACAGATACGCAGTATTTT
TRBD2	TRBV20-1	many	TRBJ2-3	CSARSLAVTDTQYF	TGCAGTGCTAGAAGTCTAGCGGTGACAGATACGCAGTATTTT
-	TRBV9	-	TRBJ1-2	CASSVEVGQGNGYTF	TGTGCCAGCAGCGTAGAGGTGGGCCAGGGAAATGGCTACACCTTC
-	TRBV6-5	many	TRBJ2-3	CASKGDYSSTDTQYF	TGTGCCAGCAAAGGAGACTACTCTAGCACAGATACGCAGTATTTT
TRBD1	TRBV6-2/TRBV6-3	many	TRBJ2-7	CASSPGQPYEQYF	TGTGCCAGCAGCCCGGGACAGCCCTACGAGCAGTACTTC
TRBD2	TRBV12-3/TRBV12-4	few	TRBJ2-3	CASNGPGGGDTQYF	TGTGCCAGCAATGGACCGGGAGGTGGGGATACGCAGTATTTT
-	TRBV3-1	-	TRBJ2-3	CASSRGPTDTQYF	TGTGCCAGCAGCCGCGGACCCACAGATACGCAGTATTTT
-	TRBV24-1	-	TRBJ2-1	CATSDGEISGQFF	TGTGCCACCAGTGATGGTGAGATCTCTGGGCAGTTCTTC
TRBD2	TRBV29-1	few	TRBJ2-3	CSVEDRLAGAWTQYF	TGCAGCGTTGAAGATCGCCTAGCGGGGGCCTGGACGCAGTATTTT
-	TRBV24-1	few	TRBJ1-1	CATSDPPGGTEAFF	TGTGCCACCAGTGATCCCCCGGGAGGGACTGAAGCTTTCTTT
-	TRBV29-1	many	TRBJ1-1	CSVQGPGRQNTEAFF	TGCAGCGTTCAGGGACCGGGACGGCAAAACACTGAAGCTTTCTTT
TRBD2	TRBV20-1	-	TRBJ2-1	CSVLAGGPNEQFF	TGCAGTGTTTTAGCGGGAGGGCCCAATGAGCAGTTCTTC
-	TRBV29-1	-	TRBJ1-1	CSAAGSLNTEAFF	TGCAGCGCCGCGGGCAGTCTGAACACTGAAGCTTTCTTT
TRBD1	TRBV27	-	TRBJ1-4	CASSLGQGRSEKLFF	TGTGCCAGCAGTCTGGGACAGGGTAGGAGTGAAAAACTGTTTTTT
-	TRBV11-3	few	TRBJ2-5	CASSLGGLHNQETQYF	TGTGCCAGCAGCTTAGGAGGACTTCACAACCAAGAGACCCAGTACTTC
-	TRBV27	-	TRBJ2-5	CASSFSVGQGTQYF	TGTGCCAGCAGTTTTTCAGTAGGGCAAGGGACCCAGTACTTC